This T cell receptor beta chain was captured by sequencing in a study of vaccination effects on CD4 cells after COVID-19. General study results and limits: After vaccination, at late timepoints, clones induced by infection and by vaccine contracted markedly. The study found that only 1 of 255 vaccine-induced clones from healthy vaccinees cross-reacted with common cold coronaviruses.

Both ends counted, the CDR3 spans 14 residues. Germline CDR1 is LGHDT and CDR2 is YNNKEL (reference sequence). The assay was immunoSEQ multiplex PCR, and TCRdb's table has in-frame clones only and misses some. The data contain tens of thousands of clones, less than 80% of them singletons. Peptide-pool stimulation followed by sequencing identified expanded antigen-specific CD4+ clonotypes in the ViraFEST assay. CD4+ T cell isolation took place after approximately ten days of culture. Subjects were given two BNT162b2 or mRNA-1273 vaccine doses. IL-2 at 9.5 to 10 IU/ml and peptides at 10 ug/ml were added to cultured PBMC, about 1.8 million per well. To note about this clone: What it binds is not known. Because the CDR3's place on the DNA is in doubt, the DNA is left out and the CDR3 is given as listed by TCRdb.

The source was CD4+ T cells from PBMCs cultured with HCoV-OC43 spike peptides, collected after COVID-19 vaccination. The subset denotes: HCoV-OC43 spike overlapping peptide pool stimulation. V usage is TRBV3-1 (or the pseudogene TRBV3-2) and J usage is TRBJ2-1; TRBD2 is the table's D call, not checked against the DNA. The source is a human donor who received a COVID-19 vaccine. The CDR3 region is CASSPFASGAPLFF.